These T cell receptor beta chains were read from a single sample in a study of T-cell memory formation after mild COVID-19. TCRdb re-derived calls from the 5' RACE reads in MiXCR, one entry per CDR3 protein. The sample consists of around 310,000 distinct CDR3 sequences, 20% to 25% of them appearing once. Sequences were obtained from PBMCs or a T cell subset sorted from them (not recorded which). All receptors come from a man younger than 35 who had mild COVID-19 (a few samples of this study predate the infection). Cell type and time point are not known. Both conserved end residues are part of each CDR3. A D gene is named only where the DNA matches it firmly. Some rows mark clone size as missing; the rest say once, few, many or name a class of expanded clone.

v_call,j_call,clone_size,d_call,cdr3_nt,cdr3_aa
TRBV7-6,TRBJ1-1,.,.,TGTGCCAGCAGACGAGGAACAGGACCGAACACTGAAGCTTTCTTT,CASRRGTGPNTEAFF
TRBV7-2,TRBJ2-3,.,.,TGTGCCAGCAGCCCCGGGGGCGGGGAAGATACGCAGTATTTT,CASSPGGGEDTQYF
TRBV9,TRBJ2-1,.,.,TGTGCCAGCAGCGTTTTGGGAACCTACAATGAGCAGTTCTTC,CASSVLGTYNEQFF
TRBV3-1,TRBJ2-3,few,.,TGTGCCAGCAGCCAAGAAGTGGGGATCACAGATACGCAGTATTTT,CASSQEVGITDTQYF
TRBV18,TRBJ2-2,few,.,TGTGCCAGCTCACCAACGTGGGGAGACACCGGGGAGCTGTTTTTT,CASSPTWGDTGELFF
TRBV12-3/TRBV12-4,TRBJ2-3,once,.,TGTGCCAGCAGTTTAGGAGGACAACCCACAGATACGCAGTATTTT,CASSLGGQPTDTQYF
TRBV4-3,TRBJ1-5,.,.,TGCGCCAGCAGCCAAGACAGGGCTGGCAATCAGCCCCAGCATTTT,CASSQDRAGNQPQHF
TRBV5-1,TRBJ1-1,.,.,TGCGCCAGCAGCTTGGAGGGGCAAGGGACTGAAGCTTTCTTT,CASSLEGQGTEAFF
TRBV6-2/TRBV6-3,TRBJ2-3,.,.,TGTGCCAGTGAACAGCCAGGCACAGATACGCAGTATTTT,CASEQPGTDTQYF
TRBV3-1,TRBJ2-5,.,.,TGTGCCAGCAGCCAAGACTGGGAAGTCCAAGAGACCCAGTACTTC,CASSQDWEVQETQYF
TRBV9,TRBJ2-3,once,TRBD2,TGTGCCAGCAGCGTAGAAATAGCGGGAGAGGGAGATACGCAGTATTTT,CASSVEIAGEGDTQYF
TRBV20-1,TRBJ1-2,few,TRBD1,TGCAGTGCTAGGGGGACAGGCAAGTTCTACTATGGCTACACCTTC,CSARGTGKFYYGYTF
TRBV28,TRBJ2-5,few,TRBD1,TGTGCCAGCAGTCAGGACAGGGGCGTACAAGAGACCCAGTACTTC,CASSQDRGVQETQYF
TRBV11-2,TRBJ1-6,few,.,TGTGCCAGCAGCTCCCTGTATAATTCACCCCTCCACTTT,CASSSLYNSPLHF
TRBV7-2,TRBJ1-2,few,.,TGTGCCAGCAGCCAGGACAGTACTAACTATGGCTACACCTTC,CASSQDSTNYGYTF
TRBV4-1,TRBJ2-5,.,.,TGCGCCAGCAGCCGAAGACTGGAGGGGGGCTATAGGGAGACCCAGTACTTC,CASSRRLEGGYRETQYF
TRBV4-3,TRBJ1-4,once,.,TGCGCCAGCAGCCAAAGGGGGGCTCAAAATGAAAAACTGTTTTTT,CASSQRGAQNEKLFF
TRBV24-1,TRBJ2-5,.,TRBD1,TGTGCCACCAGTGATTTCAGGGGGCAGACCCAGTACTTC,CATSDFRGQTQYF
TRBV3-1,TRBJ2-5,.,.,TGTGCCAGCGGTCCACAGCAAGAGACCCAGTACTTC,CASGPQQETQYF
TRBV20-1,TRBJ1-5,.,TRBD1,TGCAGTGCTAGGACAGGGGCGCAGCCCCAGCATTTT,CSARTGAQPQHF
TRBV5-1,TRBJ1-1,few,.,TGCGCCAGCAGCCCCCCTCGGTCGGGACAGAACACTGAAGCTTTCTTT,CASSPPRSGQNTEAFF
TRBV15,TRBJ2-1,few,.,TGTGCCACCAGCAGCGCGGTGGGGTACGGCGAGCAGTTCTTC,CATSSAVGYGEQFF
TRBV5-1,TRBJ2-7,few,TRBD2,TGCGCCAGCAGCACCTTAGCGGGGGGTAGCGAGCAGTACTTC,CASSTLAGGSEQYF
TRBV20-1,TRBJ2-1,.,TRBD2,TGCAGTGCTAGTTCTAGCGGGGGCAGCTACAATGAGCAGTTCTTC,CSASSSGGSYNEQFF
TRBV15,TRBJ2-3,.,.,TGTGCCACCAGCACAGGGGAATCTAGCACAGATACGCAGTATTTT,CATSTGESSTDTQYF
TRBV6-6,TRBJ1-1,.,.,TGTGCCAGCAGCCCCGTAAGGGCTGAAGCTTTCTTT,CASSPVRAEAFF
TRBV9,TRBJ1-1,few,.,TGTGCCAGCAGCGTCCACGGGGAGGGTGAAGCTTTCTTT,CASSVHGEGEAFF
TRBV5-4,TRBJ1-2,.,.,TGTGCCAGCAGCTTGTTGGCAGGGTCTGGCTACACCTTC,CASSLLAGSGYTF
TRBV7-9,TRBJ2-7,.,.,TGTGCCAGCAGCTTGTCTGGGAACCTATACGAGCAGTACTTC,CASSLSGNLYEQYF
TRBV2,TRBJ2-1,many,.,TGTGCCAGCAGTGAAGCGCGAGAGTTACTAGCCTGGTTCTTC,CASSEARELLAWFF